This T cell receptor (beta chain) appears in the sequencing data of a study of response to subunit inactivated influenza vaccine. TCRdb re-derived calls from the RT-PCR reads in MiXCR, one entry per CDR3 protein. The sample lists 450,000 to 500,000 distinct CDR3 sequences; 9.5% to 12% were seen once. The specimen comprised PBMCs from blood, sampled 45 days after vaccination. This TCR was sampled from a man in his fifties who received an inactivated influenza vaccine.

In DNA form, the CDR3 reads TGTGCCAGCAGCGTAGCTAAGGAGGGCGAGCAGTACTTC. This codes for CASSVAKEGEQYF. The chain joins TRBV9 to TRBJ2-7, with TRBD2 as a possible D gene (6 bases). Trimming pared 0 bases from V and 6 bases from J, leaving 10 bases between. CDR3 length: 13 residues. Germline V lookup: CDR1 SGDLS, CDR2 YYNGEE. Variable domain in full (rest from reference TRBV9 and TRBJ2-7): DSGVTQTPKHLITATGQRVTLRCSPRSGDLSVYWYQQSLDQGLQFLIQYYNGEERAKGNILERFSAQQFPDLHSELNLSSLELGDSALYFCASSVAKEGEQYFGPGTRLTVT.